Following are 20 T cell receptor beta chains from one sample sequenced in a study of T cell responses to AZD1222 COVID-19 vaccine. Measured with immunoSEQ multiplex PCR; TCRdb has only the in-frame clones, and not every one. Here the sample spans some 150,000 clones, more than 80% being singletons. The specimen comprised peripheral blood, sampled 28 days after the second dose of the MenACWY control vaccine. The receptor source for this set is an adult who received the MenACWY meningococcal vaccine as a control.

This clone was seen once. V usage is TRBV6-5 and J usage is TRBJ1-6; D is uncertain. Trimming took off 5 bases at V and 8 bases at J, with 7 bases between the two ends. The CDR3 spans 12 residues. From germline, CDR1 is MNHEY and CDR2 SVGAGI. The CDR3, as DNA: TGTGCCAGCAGTCAACTTGATTCACCCCTCCACTTT. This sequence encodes CASSQLDSPLHF.

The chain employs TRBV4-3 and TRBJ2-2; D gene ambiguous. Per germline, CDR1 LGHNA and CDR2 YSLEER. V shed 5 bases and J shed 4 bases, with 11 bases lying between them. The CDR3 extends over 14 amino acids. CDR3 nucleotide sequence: TGCGCCAGCAGCTCACAGCAAGGCACCGGGGAGCTGTTTTTT. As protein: CASSSQQGTGELFF.

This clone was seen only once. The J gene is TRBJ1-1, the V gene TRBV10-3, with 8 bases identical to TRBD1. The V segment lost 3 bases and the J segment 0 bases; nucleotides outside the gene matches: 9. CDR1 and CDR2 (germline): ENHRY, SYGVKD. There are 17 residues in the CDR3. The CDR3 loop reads CAISDYTPGQVNTEAFF. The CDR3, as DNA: TGTGCCATCAGTGACTATACCCCGGGACAGGTGAACACTGAAGCTTTCTTT.

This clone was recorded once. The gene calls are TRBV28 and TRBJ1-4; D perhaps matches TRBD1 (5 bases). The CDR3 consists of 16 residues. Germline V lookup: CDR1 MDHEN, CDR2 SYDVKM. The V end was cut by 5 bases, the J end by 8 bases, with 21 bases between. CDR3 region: CASSGPRQLVREKLFF. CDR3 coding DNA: TGTGCCAGCAGTGGCCCCCGACAGCTGGTGAGGGAAAAACTGTTTTTT. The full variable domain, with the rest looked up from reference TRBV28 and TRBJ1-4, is DVKVTQSSRYLVKRTGEKVFLECVQDMDHENMFWYRQDPGLGLRLIYFSYDVKMKEKGDIPEGYSVSREKKERFSLILESASTNQTSMYLCASSGPRQLVREKLFFGSGTQLSVL.

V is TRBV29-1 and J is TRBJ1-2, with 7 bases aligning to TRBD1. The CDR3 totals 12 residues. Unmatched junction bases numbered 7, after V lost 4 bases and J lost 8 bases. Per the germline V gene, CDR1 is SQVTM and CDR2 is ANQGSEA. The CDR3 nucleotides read TGCAGCGTTGTAAGTGGGACAGTCGGCTACACCTTC. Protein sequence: CSVVSGTVGYTF.

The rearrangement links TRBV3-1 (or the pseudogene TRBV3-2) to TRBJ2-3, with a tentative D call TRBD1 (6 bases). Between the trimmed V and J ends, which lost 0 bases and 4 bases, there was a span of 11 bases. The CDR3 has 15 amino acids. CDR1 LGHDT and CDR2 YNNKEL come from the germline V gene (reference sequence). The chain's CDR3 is CASSQEFGGPDTQYF. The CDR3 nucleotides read TGTGCCAGCAGCCAAGAATTTGGGGGCCCAGATACGCAGTATTTT.

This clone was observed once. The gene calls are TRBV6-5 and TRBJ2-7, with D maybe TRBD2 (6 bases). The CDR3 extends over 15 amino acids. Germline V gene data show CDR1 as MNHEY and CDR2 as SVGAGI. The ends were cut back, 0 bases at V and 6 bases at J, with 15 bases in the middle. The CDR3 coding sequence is TGTGCCAGCAGTTACTCGGGGGGTCCACCCTCCGAGCAGTACTTC. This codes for CASSYSGGPPSEQYF.

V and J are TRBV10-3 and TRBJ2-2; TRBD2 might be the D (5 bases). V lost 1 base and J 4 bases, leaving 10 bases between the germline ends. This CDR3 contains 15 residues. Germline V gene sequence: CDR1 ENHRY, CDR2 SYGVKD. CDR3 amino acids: CAISEYARGTGELFF. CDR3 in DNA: TGTGCCATCAGTGAGTACGCCCGGGGCACCGGGGAGCTGTTTTTT.

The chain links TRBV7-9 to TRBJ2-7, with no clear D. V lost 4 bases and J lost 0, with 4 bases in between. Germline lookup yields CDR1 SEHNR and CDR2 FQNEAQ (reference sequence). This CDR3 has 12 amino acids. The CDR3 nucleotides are TGTGCCAGCAGCTGGGGCTCCTACGAGCAGTACTTC. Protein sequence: CASSWGSYEQYF.

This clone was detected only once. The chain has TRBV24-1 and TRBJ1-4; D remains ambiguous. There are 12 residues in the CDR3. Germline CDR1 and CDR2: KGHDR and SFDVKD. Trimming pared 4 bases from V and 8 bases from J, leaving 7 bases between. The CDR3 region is CATSESGEKLFF. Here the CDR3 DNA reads TGTGCCACCAGTGAATCCGGGGAAAAACTGTTTTTT.

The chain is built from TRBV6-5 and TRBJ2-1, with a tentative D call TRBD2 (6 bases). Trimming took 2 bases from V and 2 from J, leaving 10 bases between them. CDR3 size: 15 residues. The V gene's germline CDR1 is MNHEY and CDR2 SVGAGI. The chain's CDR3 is CASSYGGPPYNEQFF. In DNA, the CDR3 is TGTGCCAGCAGTTACGGAGGGCCCCCCTACAATGAGCAGTTCTTC.

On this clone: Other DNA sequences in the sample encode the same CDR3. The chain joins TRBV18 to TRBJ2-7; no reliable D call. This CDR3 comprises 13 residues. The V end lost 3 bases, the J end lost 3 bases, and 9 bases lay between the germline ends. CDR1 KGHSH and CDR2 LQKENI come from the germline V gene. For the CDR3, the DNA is TGTGCCAGCTCACCCCCCGGGCTCTACGAGCAGTACTTC. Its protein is CASSPPGLYEQYF.

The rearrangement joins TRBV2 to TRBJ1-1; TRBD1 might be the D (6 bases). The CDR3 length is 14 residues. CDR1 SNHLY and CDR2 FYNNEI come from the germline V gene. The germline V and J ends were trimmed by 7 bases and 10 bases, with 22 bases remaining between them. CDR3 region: CASKYRDTTVGAFF. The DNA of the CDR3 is TGTGCCAGCAAATACCGGGACACAACCGTGGGAGCTTTCTTT.

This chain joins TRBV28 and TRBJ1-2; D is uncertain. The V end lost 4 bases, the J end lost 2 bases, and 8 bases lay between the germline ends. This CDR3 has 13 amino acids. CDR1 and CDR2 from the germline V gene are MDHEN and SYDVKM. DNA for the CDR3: TGTGCCAGCAGTTATGACAACAACTATGGCTACACCTTC. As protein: CASSYDNNYGYTF.

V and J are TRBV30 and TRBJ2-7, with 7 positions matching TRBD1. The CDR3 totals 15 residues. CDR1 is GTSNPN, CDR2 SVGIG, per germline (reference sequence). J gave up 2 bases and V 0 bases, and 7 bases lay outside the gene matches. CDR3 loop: CAWSVGDREAYEQYF. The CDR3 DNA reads TGTGCCTGGAGTGTGGGAGACAGGGAAGCCTACGAGCAGTACTTC.

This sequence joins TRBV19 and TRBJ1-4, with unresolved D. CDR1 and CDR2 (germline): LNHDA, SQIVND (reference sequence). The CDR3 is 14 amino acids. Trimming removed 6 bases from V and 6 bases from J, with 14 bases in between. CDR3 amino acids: CASSSRGTYEKLFF. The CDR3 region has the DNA TGTGCCAGTAGCTCTCGGGGAACCTATGAAAAACTGTTTTTT.

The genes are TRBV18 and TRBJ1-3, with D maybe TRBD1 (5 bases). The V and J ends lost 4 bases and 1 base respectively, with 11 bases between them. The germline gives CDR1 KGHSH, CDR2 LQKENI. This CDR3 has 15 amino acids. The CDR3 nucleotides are TGTGCCAGCTCACAGAATGACAGATCTGGAAACACCATATATTTT. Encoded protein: CASSQNDRSGNTIYF.

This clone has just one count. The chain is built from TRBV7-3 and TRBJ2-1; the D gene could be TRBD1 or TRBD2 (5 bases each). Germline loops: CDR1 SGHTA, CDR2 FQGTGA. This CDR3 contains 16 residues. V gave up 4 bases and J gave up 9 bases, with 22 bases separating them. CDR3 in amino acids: CASSSYPGRSVSEQFF. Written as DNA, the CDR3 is TGTGCCAGCAGCTCATACCCGGGACGGTCTGTTAGTGAGCAGTTCTTC. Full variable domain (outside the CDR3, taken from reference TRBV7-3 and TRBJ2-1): GAGVSQTPSNKVTEKGKYVELRCDPISGHTALYWYRQSLGQGPEFLIYFQGTGAADDSGLPNDRFFAVRPEGSVSTLKIQRTERGDSAVYLCASSSYPGRSVSEQFFGPGTRLTVL.

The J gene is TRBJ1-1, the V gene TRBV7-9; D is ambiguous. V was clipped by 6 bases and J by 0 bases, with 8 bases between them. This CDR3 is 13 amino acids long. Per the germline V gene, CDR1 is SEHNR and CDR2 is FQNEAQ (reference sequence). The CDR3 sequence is CASRSQMNTEAFF. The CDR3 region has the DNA TGTGCCAGCAGATCCCAGATGAACACTGAAGCTTTCTTT.

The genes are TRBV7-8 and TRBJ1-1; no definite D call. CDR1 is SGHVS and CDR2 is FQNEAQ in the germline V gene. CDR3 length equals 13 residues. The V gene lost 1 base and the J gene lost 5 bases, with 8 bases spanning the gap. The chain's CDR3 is CASSLGGLTEAFF. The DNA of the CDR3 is TGTGCCAGCAGCTTAGGAGGGTTAACTGAAGCTTTCTTT.